Following are 13 T cell receptor beta chains from one sample sequenced in a study of beta chain features in type 1 diabetes (dated 2018 in TCRdb). Their cognate antigens are unknown. Library method: the immunoSEQ multiplex PCR assay. The entire isolated RNA was reverse transcribed using the High Capacity cDNA Reverse Transcription Kit, and thus expressed TCRB transcripts were sequenced. TCRdb took this table from immuneACCESS and kept in-frame rearrangements with V and J called. Such tables lack part of the clones; where checked against another copy, unresolved V genes explain under half of the gap, and the rest is unexplained. For this sample the table gives over 150,000 clones, of which under 13% were detected only once. The ten largest clones add up to approximately 0.5% of the sample. What the work shows at the level of the full study, not this receptor alone: A moderate but significant shortening of TCRB CDR3 length was observed in type 1 diabetes patients in all four CD4+ subsets.

The specimen was central memory CD4+ T cells from blood. Source of these receptors: a man aged 30-40 years with type 1 diabetes.

This clone was counted between two and nine times. The gene calls are TRBV4-3 and TRBJ2-7; TRBD2 matches at 9 bases. Trimming removed 1 base from V and 4 bases from J; junction bases left unmatched: 11. This CDR3 has 17 residues. CDR1 and CDR2 (germline): LGHNA, YSLEER. The CDR3: CASSQAQASGKGYEQYF. As DNA, the CDR3 is TGCGCCAGCAGCCAAGCTCAGGCTAGCGGGAAAGGGTACGAGCAGTACTTC.

This clone was counted only a few times. The V and J genes are TRBV4-1 and TRBJ2-1, with 14 bases fitting TRBD2. The CDR3 runs 16 residues. Germline lookup yields CDR1 MGHRA and CDR2 YSYEKL. V was pared by 4 bases and J by 8 bases, with 7 bases of the junction left unmatched. The CDR3 nucleotides read TGCGCCAGCAGCCCTGGGACTAGCGGGAGAGACTATGAGCAGTTCTTC. Encoded protein: CASSPGTSGRDYEQFF.

This chain joins TRBV28 and TRBJ2-7; 10 nucleotides line up with TRBD2. The CDR3 is 15 amino acids. Germline trimming cut 6 bases from V and 8 bases from J; bases unmatched to any gene: 13. Germline V gives CDR1 MDHEN, CDR2 SYDVKM. CDR3 in amino acids: CASRMSGRDSTKQYF. CDR3 DNA: TGTGCCAGCAGAATGAGCGGGAGGGATTCTACGAAGCAGTACTTC.

This clone was recorded a few times. A read error may produce the germline difference seen at one junction end. V and J are TRBV19 and TRBJ2-1; 13 bases map to TRBD2. Germline V gene data show CDR1 as LNHDA and CDR2 as SQIVND (reference sequence). The CDR3 has 15 amino acids. CDR3 DNA: TGTGCCAGTAGTATCAACCAGCTTACTAGCGGGAGGGTCCTCTTC. Translation: CASSINQLTSGRVLF. Full variable domain (missing parts from reference TRBV19 and TRBJ2-1): DGGITQSPKYLFRKEGQNVTLSCEQNLNHDAMYWYRQDPGQGLRLIYYSQIVNDFQKGDIAEGYSVSREKKESFPLTVTSAQKNPTAFYLCASSINQLTSGRVLFGPGTRLTVL.

This clone has more than one count but fewer than ten. The chain links TRBV5-1 to TRBJ2-1; D unresolved. Trimming cost V 0 bases and J 3 bases, with 16 bases left between them. This CDR3 is built from 17 residues. The germline V gene encodes CDR1 SGHRS and CDR2 YFSETQ. CDR3 loop: CASSLEPPSSSYNEQFF. CDR3 DNA: TGCGCCAGCAGCTTGGAACCTCCTTCTTCGAGCTACAATGAGCAGTTCTTC. The full variable domain, its missing parts supplied by reference TRBV5-1 and TRBJ2-1, is KAGVTQTPRYLIKTRGQQVTLSCSPISGHRSVSWYQQTPGQGLQFLFEYFSETQRNKGNFPGRFSGRQFSNSRSEMNVSTLELGDSALYLCASSLEPPSSSYNEQFFGPGTRLTVL.

This clone was picked up a small number of times. The rearrangement uses TRBV14 and TRBJ2-1, with D perhaps TRBD2 (6 bases). Trimming took 2 bases from V and 12 from J, leaving 17 bases between them. The germline CDR1 and CDR2 sequences are SGHDN and FVKESK. The CDR3 loop spans 14 amino acids. The CDR3 loop reads CASSQPGVVLRQFF. DNA for the CDR3: TGTGCCAGCAGCCAACCGGGGGTAGTTTTAAGGCAGTTCTTC.

In this sample, this clone turned up a few times. V and J are TRBV6-5 and TRBJ2-1; TRBD1 aligns across 9 bases. The CDR3 runs to 14 residues. CDR1 and CDR2 (germline): MNHEY, SVGAGI. Germline trimming cut 2 bases from V and 6 bases from J; bases unmatched to any gene: 2. The CDR3 DNA follows: TGTGCCAGCAGTTACCGACAGGGGGTCAATGAGCAGTTCTTC. It is translated as CASSYRQGVNEQFF.

This chain joins TRBV7-3 and TRBJ2-5, with D possibly matching TRBD2 (6 bases). V was cut by 5 bases and J by 3 bases, with 16 bases left in between. In germline, CDR1 is SGHTA, CDR2 FQGTGA. The CDR3 loop spans 15 amino acids. The CDR3 DNA reads TGTGCCAGCAGCCCGAGTCTAGCGAACGAAGAGACCCAGTACTTC. Protein: CASSPSLANEETQYF.

This clone was found a few times. The chain combines TRBV2 with TRBJ2-6; tentatively, D is TRBD1 (6 bases). The ends were cut back, 5 bases at V and 10 bases at J, with 6 bases in the middle. CDR1 is SNHLY and CDR2 is FYNNEI in the germline V gene. The CDR3 has 11 amino acids. The CDR3, as DNA: TGTGCCAGCAGTCAGGGGAACGTCCTGACTTTC. Amino acids: CASSQGNVLTF.

This clone was picked up a small number of times. The rearrangement joins TRBV5-6 to TRBJ1-5; D uncertain. CDR1 SGHDT and CDR2 YYEEEE come from the germline V gene. The CDR3 covers 17 residues. V dropped 3 bases and J dropped 7 bases, with 23 bases sitting between them. CDR3 coding DNA: TGTGCCAGCAGCTCATCTTTGGCCCTCCGGGGTATACAGCCCCAGCATTTT. It translates to CASSSSLALRGIQPQHF.

The chain links TRBV5-1 to TRBJ2-3, with 9 bases identical to TRBD2. Germline assignment: CDR1 SGHRS and CDR2 YFSETQ. V lost 2 bases, J lost 4 bases, and 5 bases stayed unmatched. The CDR3 covers 15 residues. The CDR3 loop reads CASSFSGSSSDTQYF. CDR3 DNA sequence: TGCGCCAGCAGCTTTAGCGGGAGTAGCTCAGATACGCAGTATTTT. The whole variable domain, filled in from reference TRBV5-1 and TRBJ2-3, reads KAGVTQTPRYLIKTRGQQVTLSCSPISGHRSVSWYQQTPGQGLQFLFEYFSETQRNKGNFPGRFSGRQFSNSRSEMNVSTLELGDSALYLCASSFSGSSSDTQYFGPGTRLTVL.

This chain connects TRBV6-1 to TRBJ1-1; 10 positions agree with TRBD1. The V segment lost 4 bases and the J segment 10 bases; nucleotides outside the gene matches: 9. The CDR3 spans 14 residues. Germline CDR1 MNHNS, CDR2 SASEGT. The CDR3 nucleotides are TGTGCCAGCAGTGCGGGCGGGACAGGGGATGGAGCTTTCTTT. Its translation: CASSAGGTGDGAFF.

This clone was seen only a few times. V gene TRBV28 combines with J gene TRBJ1-4; D remains unclear. V lost 6 bases, J lost 8 bases, and 13 bases lay in between. Germline lookup yields CDR1 MDHEN and CDR2 SYDVKM. This CDR3 is built from 13 residues. CDR3 sequence reads: CASSLSPVEKLFF. DNA for the CDR3: TGTGCCAGCAGCCTCTCCCCCGTGGAAAAACTGTTTTTT.